A single sample is the source of the 14 T cell receptor beta chains below, sequenced in a study of control samples from healthy donors and cancer patients. TCRdb keeps only in-frame clones here, not all; method: immunoSEQ multiplex PCR. The sample records approximately 210,000 clones, roughly nine tenths being singletons. Sequences were obtained from blood. These receptors originate from a man aged 25-45 years in good health.

Comment on this clone: This sample also contains other DNA sequences that code for the same CDR3. The rearrangement joins TRBV20-1 to TRBJ1-2; the D is unclear. The CDR3 loop spans 11 amino acids. CDR1 is DFQATT, CDR2 SNEGSKA, per germline (reference sequence). Trimming shortened V by 1 base and J by 5 bases, and 5 bases separated the two germline ends. This CDR3 reads CSARGSYGYTF. CDR3 DNA: TGCAGTGCTAGAGGTAGTTATGGCTACACCTTC.

This clone was recorded only once. V usage is TRBV6-5 and J usage is TRBJ1-2, with D unclear. The CDR3 is 15 residues long. V was trimmed by 0 bases and J by 0 bases, leaving 8 bases between them. CDR1 and CDR2 (germline): MNHEY, SVGAGI. CDR3 residues: CASSYSSSANYGYTF. Written as DNA, the CDR3 is TGTGCCAGCAGTTACTCGTCGTCGGCTAACTATGGCTACACCTTC.

The J gene is TRBJ1-6, the V gene TRBV27, with 7 bases matching TRBD1. CDR3 length: 15 amino acids. Germline V gives CDR1 MNHEY, CDR2 SMNVEV (reference sequence). The J segment lost 3 bases and the V segment lost 7 bases, leaving 6 bases of the junction unmatched. CDR3 sequence reads: CASNKGQHYNSPLHF. In DNA, the CDR3 is TGTGCCAGCAACAAGGGACAGCACTATAATTCACCCCTCCACTTT.

With respect to this clone: This same CDR3 is encoded by further DNA sequences in the sample. The rearrangement links TRBV30 to TRBJ1-5, with a possible D match to TRBD1 (6 bases). CDR1 is GTSNPN, CDR2 SVGIG, per germline (reference sequence). This CDR3 contains 13 residues. Trimming removed 2 bases from V and 7 bases from J, with 12 bases in between. The CDR3 here is CAWSLTGGQPQHF. The CDR3 region has the DNA TGTGCCTGGAGTCTGACAGGTGGACAGCCCCAGCATTTT.

The chain combines TRBV2 with TRBJ1-5; tentatively, D is TRBD1 (6 bases). Per germline, CDR1 SNHLY and CDR2 FYNNEI. V lost 5 bases, J lost 1 base, and 9 bases lay in between. The CDR3 extends over 14 amino acids. The CDR3 bases are TGTGCCAGCAGTAAAGGGACAAGCAATCAGCCCCAGCATTTT. Protein: CASSKGTSNQPQHF.

The chain recombines TRBV12-2 with TRBJ2-1; the D call in the table, TRBD2, was not verified against the DNA. TRBV12-2 is described as a pseudogene. There are 13 residues in the CDR3. The DNA of the CDR3 is TGTGCAAGTCGCTTAGTCCGGGGGTATGAGCAGTTCTTC. Translating gives CASRLVRGYEQFF.

The CDR3 bases are TGTGCCAGCAGTGCGGGACGATTAAATTCACCCCTCCACTTT. It translates to CASSAGRLNSPLHF. The V call is TRBV6-4, the J call TRBJ1-6; D perhaps matches TRBD1 (5 bases). From germline, CDR1 is MRHNA and CDR2 SNTAGT. The CDR3 covers 14 residues. V was cut by 4 bases and J by 7 bases, with 11 bases left in between.

Regarding this clone: The identical CDR3 is also encoded by other nucleotide sequences in the sample. J is TRBJ2-1 and V is TRBV18; TRBD2 agrees at 12 bases. This CDR3 is built from 17 residues. V lost 1 base and J lost 3; bases outside the gene matches: 4. The germline gives CDR1 KGHSH, CDR2 LQKENI. The CDR3 DNA is TGTGCCAGCTCACCACTGGCTAGCGGGGGGGTCTACAATGAGCAGTTCTTC. Residues: CASSPLASGGVYNEQFF.

V is TRBV15 and J is TRBJ2-1; possibly TRBD2 for D (7 bases). Per germline, CDR1 LNHNV and CDR2 YYDKDF (reference sequence). The CDR3 sequence is 15 residues long. V was clipped by 8 bases and J by 2 bases, with 16 bases between them. The CDR3 spells CATQRGGETYNEQFF. The CDR3 DNA follows: TGTGCCACCCAGAGGGGGGGGGAAACCTACAATGAGCAGTTCTTC.

This rearrangement joins TRBV19 to TRBJ1-1; TRBD1 might be the D (6 bases). The ends were cut back, 6 bases at V and 1 base at J, with 9 bases in the middle. The germline CDR1 and CDR2 sequences are LNHDA and SQIVND (reference sequence). The CDR3 consists of 13 residues. CDR3 residues: CASRPTGNTEAFF. CDR3 DNA sequence: TGTGCCAGTAGACCGACAGGGAACACTGAAGCTTTCTTT.

V and J are TRBV6-1 and TRBJ2-7, with 9 bases identical to TRBD1. The germline V gene has CDR1 MNHNS and CDR2 SASEGT. This CDR3 comprises 20 residues. The J segment lost 3 bases and the V segment lost 1 base, leaving 19 bases of the junction unmatched. The CDR3 is CASSEVRDREILRLNYEQYF. CDR3 sequence (DNA): TGTGCCAGCAGTGAAGTCCGGGACAGGGAAATTCTAAGGCTGAACTACGAGCAGTACTTC.

The chain recombines TRBV7-6 with TRBJ1-1; 8 bases align to TRBD1. The CDR3 extends over 14 amino acids. Germline V gene sequence: CDR1 SGHVS, CDR2 FNYEAQ. The V segment lost 1 base and the J segment 4 bases; nucleotides outside the gene matches: 2. The CDR3 DNA reads as TGTGCCAGCAGCTTAGACAGGGGGTCCACTGAAGCTTTCTTT. Residues: CASSLDRGSTEAFF. Full variable domain (outside the CDR3, taken from reference TRBV7-6 and TRBJ1-1): GAGVSQSPRYKVTKRGQDVALRCDPISGHVSLYWYRQALGQGPEFLTYFNYEAQQDKSGLPNDRFSAERPEGSISTLTIQRTEQRDSAMYRCASSLDRGSTEAFFGQGTRLTVV.

The gene calls are TRBV27 and TRBJ1-2, with 11 bases fitting TRBD1. CDR1 and CDR2 (germline): MNHEY, SMNVEV (reference sequence). CDR3 length: 15 amino acids. V was clipped by 6 bases and J by 7 bases; unmatched bases: 10. Here the CDR3 DNA reads TGTGCCAGCAGAGGGACAGGGGGGGGCCCTGGTGGCTACACCTTC. Its protein product is CASRGTGGGPGGYTF.

J is TRBJ2-1 and V is TRBV24-1; 9 bases are a match to TRBD1. CDR1 is KGHDR and CDR2 is SFDVKD in the germline V gene. The CDR3 runs 18 residues. Trimming cost V 4 bases and J 0 bases; bases outside gene matches: 9. The CDR3 nucleotides are TGTGCCACCAGTGAATCCGGGACAGGGTTTTTCTCCTACAATGAGCAGTTCTTC. Amino acids: CATSESGTGFFSYNEQFF.